This T cell receptor beta chain came from a study of beta chain features in type 1 diabetes listed by TCRdb under 2018. As for the study more broadly: Mean age, gender distribution, total cell number and subset yield did not differ between patients and healthy donors. A total of about 110,000,000 sorted cells were examined across all samples, and a strong correlation was observed between cell number per subset and RNA yield. The study compared TCRB repertoires of sorted circulating CD4+ T cell subsets between recently diagnosed type 1 diabetes patients and matched healthy donors. Whereas all 30 or so donors provided naive and central memory subsets, regulatory and stem cell-like memory subsets were isolated from just 8 patients and about 8 healthy donors.

The study at large found these results: Because cDNA was sequenced instead of genomic DNA, highly expressing activated cells could be over-represented, though the groups showed no difference in activation or CD3 levels. Only small numbers of individuals were included in the HLA sub-analyses, which left unresolved whether HLA type had any influence on TCRB rearrangement. Naive, central memory and regulatory TCRB repertoires appeared to be more similar among patients than among healthy donors. PCR might favor shorter templates, but patient and control samples were amplified and corrected together, so any skew would affect both groups equally. Fewer insertions and more nucleotide deletions at VDJ recombination sites were observed in patients with type 1 diabetes, implying thymic rearrangement abnormalities. In all four CD4+ subsets, TCRB CDR3 length was moderately but significantly shorter in type 1 diabetes patients.

The CDR3 numbers 13 residues from cysteine through phenylalanine. The only DNA kept is the CDR3, 39 bases in frame from the first base. From a lookup of the germline V gene, CDR1 and CDR2 are LGHNA and YSLEER. V is pared back by 0 bases and J by 4 bases, with 7 bases lying between the germline termini. This clone has more than one count but fewer than ten. Its binding antigen is unknown. No much larger clonotype is one base removed from it; base qualities were not supplied. At the DNA level, this CDR3 is encoded by other sequences in the same sample as well. The entire amount of isolated RNA was reverse transcribed using the High Capacity cDNA Reverse Transcription Kit, so the sequenced TCRB transcripts were expressed ones. Naive, central memory and regulatory T cell samples underwent deep immunoSEQ sequencing, averaging roughly 3.4 million total reads per sample. Sorted cells were lysed in RLT buffer and RNA was extracted with DNase-treated RNeasy Micro or Mini kits, depending on cell number. Each cell subset was processed on its own to prevent cross-contamination, while patient and healthy donor samples were processed together. TCRB sequences were amplified from cDNA with the immunoSEQ multiplex PCR, producing 87-bp fragments spanning the CDR3 region. The amplicons were sequenced using the Illumina HiSeq platform. The authors processed their data as follows. PCR bias was corrected computationally using synthetic template baselines, and reads within Hamming distance 2 were collapsed, with unmergeable singletons discarded. Reads were aligned against IMGT to assign V, D and J genes, CDR3 length and insertions or deletions at six rearrangement sites. Within each subset, clonotype counts were normalized to sorted cell number, after which true diversity and Gini coefficients were computed with the tcR R package. Repertoire sharing was quantified using the overlap coefficient calculated on TCRB nucleotide sequences. Out-of-frame TCRB sequences from naive cells were analyzed as a proxy for the pre-selection repertoire. The immuneACCESS repertoire file appears here via TCRdb, limited to in-frame rearrangements. These files lack a portion of the clones; in checked studies, under half of the deficit traces to unresolved V genes, and the cause of the others is not known. V, J and clone size reflect that table, while D and trimming were determined from the DNA. The sample data list 220,000 or so clones, and 68% of these were observed just once. The ten largest clones add up to around 0.05% of the sample.

From each donor, a single peripheral blood sample of roughly 0.11 L on average was drawn into heparinised tubes. Using a panel that included CD45RO, CCR7, CD25, CD127, CD95 and CD27, naive, central memory, regulatory and stem cell-like memory CD4+ T cells were sorted on a BD FACSAria II. All sorted populations exceeded 95% purity. PBMCs were isolated right away by Lymphoprep density gradient centrifugation and were stained directly, without culture. To minimize batch effects, samples were stained and sorted in pairs, one healthy donor with one patient per experiment. The TCR was taken from a man younger than 40 in good health. The chain joins TRBV4-3 to TRBJ2-7; a weak D assignment points to TRBD1 (6 bases agree). The sample consisted of naive CD4+ T cells from blood. The cell subset or site label, as the study defines it: true naive CD4+ T cells. The CDR3 protein is CASSQEGGYEQYF. At the DNA level, the sequence is TGCGCCAGCAGCCAAGAAGGGGGATACGAGCAGTACTTC.